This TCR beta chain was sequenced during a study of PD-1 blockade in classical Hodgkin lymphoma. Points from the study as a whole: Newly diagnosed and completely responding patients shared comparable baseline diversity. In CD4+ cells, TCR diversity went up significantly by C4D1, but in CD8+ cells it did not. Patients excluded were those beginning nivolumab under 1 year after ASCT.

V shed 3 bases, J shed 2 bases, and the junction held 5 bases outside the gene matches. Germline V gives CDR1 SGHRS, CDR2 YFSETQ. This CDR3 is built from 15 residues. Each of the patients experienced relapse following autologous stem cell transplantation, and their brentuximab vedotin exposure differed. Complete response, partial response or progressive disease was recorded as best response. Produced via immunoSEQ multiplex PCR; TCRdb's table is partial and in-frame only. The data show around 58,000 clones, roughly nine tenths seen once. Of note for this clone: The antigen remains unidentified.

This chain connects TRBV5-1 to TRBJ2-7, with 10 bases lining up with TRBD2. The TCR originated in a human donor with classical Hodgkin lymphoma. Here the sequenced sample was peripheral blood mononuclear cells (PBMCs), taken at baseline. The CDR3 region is CASSSGTSVPYEQYF. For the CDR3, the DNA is TGCGCCAGCAGCTCCGGGACTAGCGTTCCCTACGAGCAGTACTTC.